The T cell receptor beta chain described here comes from a study of blood T cells in healthy people across ages. This clonotype was seen more than once but under ten times. Trimming stripped 6 bases from V and 7 bases from J, with 9 bases between. This CDR3 spans 12 amino acids. Germline lookup yields CDR1 SGHTA and CDR2 FQGNSA. The authors ran a second PCR of roughly 7 to 11 cycles using a sample-barcoded 5' primer and a J-beta primer mix. Each CDR3 protein gets one entry after TCRdb re-called the 5' RACE reads with MiXCR. The data show about 1,500,000 distinct CDR3 sequences, 35% to 45% seen once. The sequence was collected from a woman between 18 and 29 years old in good health. The specimen was blood. V usage is TRBV7-2 and J usage is TRBJ2-2; D might be TRBD2 (6 bases). The CDR3 here is CASSHGGGELFF. In DNA form, the CDR3 reads TGTGCCAGCAGTCACGGGGGCGGGGAGCTGTTTTTT.